This T cell receptor (beta chain) comes out of a study of PD-L1 blockade in urothelial cancer. Study summary: Patients initiated atezolizumab around 2014 at 1,200 mg intravenously every 3 weeks. Male sex and bladder-origin urothelial cancer characterized about 85% of the 29 patients. Peripheral blood specimens exhibited a median yield of around 140,000 T cells.

Specified time point: pretreatment peripheral blood. Only in-frame clones appear in the TCRdb table, and some are missing; sequencing was by immunoSEQ multiplex PCR. The data show about 52,000 clones, about 80% seen once. V dropped 4 bases and J dropped 6; count of bases not matched to a gene: 9. The V gene's germline CDR1 is SEHNR and CDR2 FQNEAQ (reference sequence). The CDR3 is made up of 17 amino acids. The starting material was PBMCs, obtained around atezolizumab (anti-PD-L1) treatment. The sequence was collected from a man in his forties or fifties with urothelial cancer. The chain combines TRBV7-9 with TRBJ2-2, with TRBD2 matching over 12 bases. CDR3 amino acids: CASSSRTSGIGPGELFF. For the CDR3, the DNA is TGTGCCAGCAGCTCCCGGACTAGCGGGATCGGGCCCGGGGAGCTGTTTTTT. The full variable domain, completed using reference TRBV7-9 and TRBJ2-2, is DTGVSQNPRHKITKRGQNVTFRCDPISEHNRLYWYRQTLGQGPEFLTYFQNEAQLEKSRLLSDRFSAERPKGSFSTLEIQRTEQGDSAMYLCASSSRTSGIGPGELFFGEGSRLTVL.